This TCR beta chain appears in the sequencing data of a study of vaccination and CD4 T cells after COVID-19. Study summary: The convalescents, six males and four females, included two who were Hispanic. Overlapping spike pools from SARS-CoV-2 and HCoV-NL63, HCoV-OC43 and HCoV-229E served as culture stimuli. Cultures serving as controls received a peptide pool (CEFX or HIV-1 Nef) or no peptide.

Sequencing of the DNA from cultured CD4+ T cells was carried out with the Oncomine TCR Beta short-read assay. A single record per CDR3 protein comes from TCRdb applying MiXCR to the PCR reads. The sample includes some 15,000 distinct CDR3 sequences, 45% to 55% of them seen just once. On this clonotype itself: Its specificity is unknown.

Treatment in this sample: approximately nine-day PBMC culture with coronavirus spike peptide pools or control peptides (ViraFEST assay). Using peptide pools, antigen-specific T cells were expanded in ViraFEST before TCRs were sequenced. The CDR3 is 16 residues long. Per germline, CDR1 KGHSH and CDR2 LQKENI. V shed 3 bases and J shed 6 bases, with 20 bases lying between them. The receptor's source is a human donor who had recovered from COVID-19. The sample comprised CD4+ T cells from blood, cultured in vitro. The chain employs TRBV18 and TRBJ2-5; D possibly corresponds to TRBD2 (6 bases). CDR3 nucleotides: TGTGCCAGCTCACCCGGTGGTGGGGGAGGAGAAAAGACCCAGTACTTC. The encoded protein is CASSPGGGGGEKTQYF.